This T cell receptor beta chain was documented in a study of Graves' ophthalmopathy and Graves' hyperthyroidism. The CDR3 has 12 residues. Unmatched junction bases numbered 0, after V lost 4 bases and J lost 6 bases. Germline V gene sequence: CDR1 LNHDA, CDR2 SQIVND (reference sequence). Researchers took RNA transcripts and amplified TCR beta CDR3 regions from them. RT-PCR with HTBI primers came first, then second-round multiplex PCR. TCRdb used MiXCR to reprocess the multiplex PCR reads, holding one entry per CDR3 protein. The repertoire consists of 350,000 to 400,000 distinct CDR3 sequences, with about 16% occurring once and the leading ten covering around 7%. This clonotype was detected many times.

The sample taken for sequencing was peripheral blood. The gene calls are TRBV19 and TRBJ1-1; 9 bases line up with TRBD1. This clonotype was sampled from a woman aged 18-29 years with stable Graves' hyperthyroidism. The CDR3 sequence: CASSNRGPEAFF. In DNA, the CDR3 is TGTGCCAGTAGTAACAGGGGGCCTGAAGCTTTCTTT.